This T cell receptor beta chain was identified during a study of cytomegalovirus exposure and HLA in healthy donors. TCRdb's copy holds only in-frame clones and misses some; the assay was immunoSEQ multiplex PCR. The sample yields some 150,000 clones, approximately 87% seen once. Study observations and caveats: There were fewer than 200 TCR beta chains listed as cytomegalovirus-associated.

In the case of this clone: Antigen unknown.

Per germline, CDR1 LGHNA and CDR2 YSLEER. V gave up 4 bases and J gave up 2 bases; unmatched junction bases: 4. CDR3 length equals 15 residues. This receptor was taken from a young woman in good health and CMV-seronegative. Specimen: PBMCs. The chain recombines TRBV4-3 with TRBJ2-2; 7 nucleotides line up with TRBD1. CDR3 DNA: TGCGCCAGCAGCCGAGGGACAGATAACACCGGGGAGCTGTTTTTT. Translated, it gives CASSRGTDNTGELFF.